This T cell receptor beta chain was recorded in a study of shared clonotypes between healthy human individuals. The CDR3 length is 14 residues. The V gene's germline CDR1 is MDHEN and CDR2 SYDVKM. V lost 3 bases to trimming and J lost 8 bases, with 16 bases between them. Generated by immunoSEQ multiplex PCR, the TCRdb table keeps only in-frame clones and is missing some. The table lists approximately 500,000 clones, about 84% of them singletons. This clone was recorded once. Sequencing was carried out using PBMCs. The chain uses TRBV28 and TRBJ1-2; D might be TRBD1 (6 bases). This receptor was taken from a middle-aged woman in good health. Some clones in this sample may be carry-over from other donors' samples. CDR3 DNA sequence: TGTGCCAGCAGTTTCATACAGGGTAATGTGGGCTACACCTTC. It yields the protein CASSFIQGNVGYTF.